Below, 16 T cell receptor beta chains from the same sample are listed, as sequenced in a study of OX40 agonist ivuxolimab in advanced cancers. Clones were read by immunoSEQ multiplex PCR, and TCRdb kept only the in-frame ones, dropping some. In the table there are about 29,000 clones, approximately 90% of which are singletons. Material: CD4+ or CD8+ T cells sorted from blood, obtained in a trial of the OX40 agonist ivuxolimab. Receptors were obtained from an adult with an advanced solid tumor such as melanoma, head and neck, liver or kidney cancer.

This chain joins TRBV6-1 and TRBJ1-1; D unresolved. The germline V gene encodes CDR1 MNHNS and CDR2 SASEGT. V shed 7 bases and J shed 0 bases, with 15 bases lying between them. This CDR3 has 15 residues. The CDR3 coding sequence is TGTGCCAGCAAATGGCAAAAGGAAATGAACACTGAAGCTTTCTTT. Protein: CASKWQKEMNTEAFF.

A remark on this clone: One end of the junction does not line up with germline, which may come from a read error. The genes are TRBV28 and TRBJ2-7; D is unclear. CDR3 size: 12 residues. Germline loops: CDR1 MDHEN, CDR2 SYDVKM. The CDR3 DNA follows: TGTGCCAGCGGTTACTCCGGGTCCTCTTATGGCTTC. The encoded protein is CASGYSGSSYGF.

The chain joins TRBV10-2 to TRBJ2-1; no clear D gene. Germline loops: CDR1 WSHSY, CDR2 SAAADI. The CDR3 loop spans 10 amino acids. V was pared by 6 bases and J by 9 bases, with 6 bases between. CDR3 residues: CASRDAEQFF. For the CDR3, the DNA is TGCGCCAGCAGGGACGCTGAGCAGTTCTTC.

CDR3 residues: CASSVEGGAYNEQFF. The CDR3 coding sequence is TGTGCCAGCAGCGTAGAGGGGGGAGCCTACAATGAGCAGTTCTTC. The rearrangement uses TRBV9 and TRBJ2-1; possibly TRBD1 or TRBD2 for D (6 bases each). Germline V gene sequence: CDR1 SGDLS, CDR2 YYNGEE. The V end lost 0 bases, the J end lost 2 bases, and 9 bases lay between the germline ends. CDR3 length: 15 residues.

The chain recombines TRBV4-1 with TRBJ2-2, with 10 bases fitting TRBD2. Unmatched junction bases numbered 7, after V lost 11 bases and J lost 4 bases. Germline lookup yields CDR1 MGHRA and CDR2 YSYEKL. The CDR3 totals 14 residues. The chain's CDR3 is CAGSGGRSTGELFF. The DNA for the CDR3 is TGCGCCGGTAGCGGGGGGCGCTCCACCGGGGAGCTGTTTTTT.

This chain joins TRBV6-6 and TRBJ2-7; tentative D call: TRBD1 (5 bases). Trimming cost V 2 bases and J 5 bases, with 13 bases left between them. Looked up from germline, CDR1 is MNHNY and CDR2 is SVGAGI (reference sequence). CDR3 length: 14 residues. The CDR3 sequence: CASSYVQVRDEQYF. CDR3 in DNA: TGTGCCAGCAGTTACGTACAGGTTAGGGACGAGCAGTACTTC.

This clone was found once. The chain carries TRBV7-9 and TRBJ2-3; 9 nucleotides line up with TRBD2. The CDR3 runs 15 residues. Germline V gene sequence: CDR1 SEHNR, CDR2 FQNEAQ (reference sequence). With V trimmed by 3 bases and J by 4 bases, 5 bases remained unmatched. CDR3 in DNA: TGTGCCAGCAGCTTCGCGGGAGGGACCCCAGATACGCAGTATTTT. This codes for CASSFAGGTPDTQYF.

The chain joins TRBV4-1 to TRBJ1-1; D not resolved. Germline V lookup: CDR1 MGHRA, CDR2 YSYEKL. Deletions cut 5 bases from V and 8 bases from J, with 21 bases between. The CDR3 consists of 15 residues. This CDR3 is CASSSGESRRAEAFF. CDR3 nucleotides: TGCGCCAGCAGCTCCGGCGAGTCCAGGAGGGCGGAAGCTTTCTTT.

This chain links TRBV7-9 with TRBJ1-1; unclear D gene. CDR3 length: 13 residues. Per germline, CDR1 SEHNR and CDR2 FQNEAQ (reference sequence). Trimming took 6 bases from V and 3 from J, leaving 11 bases between them. CDR3 in DNA: TGTGCCAGCAGGCCAACCCCAGACACTGAAGCTTTCTTT. Encoded protein: CASRPTPDTEAFF.

The rearrangement uses TRBV4-1 and TRBJ2-7; 9 positions agree with TRBD2. Germline CDR1 and CDR2: MGHRA and YSYEKL. V lost 1 base, J lost 4 bases, and 2 bases stayed unmatched. The CDR3 contains 14 residues. The CDR3 nucleotides read TGCGCCAGCAGCCAAGGTAGCGGGGGATACGAGCAGTACTTC. Encoded protein: CASSQGSGGYEQYF.

V and J are TRBV28 and TRBJ2-5; D may be TRBD1 (6 bases). The CDR3 spans 14 residues. The germline V gene encodes CDR1 MDHEN and CDR2 SYDVKM. The germline V and J ends were trimmed by 4 bases and 0 bases, with 9 bases remaining between them. This chain's CDR3 is CASSSGEYQETQYF. CDR3 DNA sequence: TGTGCCAGCAGTTCAGGGGAGTACCAAGAGACCCAGTACTTC.

The chain is built from TRBV10-1 and TRBJ2-1; D might be TRBD1 or TRBD2, each matching 5 bases. Deletions cut 0 bases from V and 3 bases from J, with 9 bases between. The CDR3 consists of 15 residues. Germline CDR1 is WNHNN and CDR2 is SYGVQD (reference sequence). The CDR3 is CASSESGELYNEQFF. The CDR3, as DNA: TGCGCCAGCAGTGAGTCGGGGGAGCTCTACAATGAGCAGTTCTTC.

This clone was seen once. This chain uses TRBV5-1 with TRBJ1-3; perhaps TRBD1 as D (6 bases). Between the trimmed V and J ends, which lost 4 bases and 1 base, there was a span of 12 bases. The germline V gene encodes CDR1 SGHRS and CDR2 YFSETQ. There are 15 residues in the CDR3. As DNA, the CDR3 is TGCGCCAGCAGCCCAGGACAGTCTTCTGGAAACACCATATATTTT. It is translated as CASSPGQSSGNTIYF.

This rearrangement joins TRBV4-1 to TRBJ2-1; 10 bases fit TRBD2. The V and J ends lost 1 base and 4 bases, in that order; junction bases with no gene match: 10. The CDR3 length is 18 residues. The V gene's germline CDR1 is MGHRA and CDR2 YSYEKL. CDR3 in amino acids: CASSQAREGLALYNEQFF. DNA of the CDR3: TGCGCCAGCAGCCAAGCGAGAGAGGGACTAGCGCTTTACAATGAGCAGTTCTTC.

The chain links TRBV27 to TRBJ2-7, with D maybe TRBD1 (6 bases). The CDR3 covers 15 residues. V was pared by 5 bases and J by 6 bases, with 20 bases between. CDR1 and CDR2 from the germline V gene are MNHEY and SMNVEV (reference sequence). DNA for the CDR3: TGTGCCAGCAGTCCAACACAGGGACCCCCTACCGAGCAGTACTTC. Translation: CASSPTQGPPTEQYF.

This clone has a handful of counts. The gene calls are TRBV14 and TRBJ2-7, with no clear D. The V end was cut by 0 bases, the J end by 3 bases, with 15 bases between. Germline CDR1 SGHDN, CDR2 FVKESK. The CDR3 extends over 16 amino acids. Here the CDR3 DNA reads TGTGCCAGCAGCCAAGATTCGAACAGACAATACTACGAGCAGTACTTC. Its protein product is CASSQDSNRQYYEQYF. Looking up the rest from reference TRBV14 and TRBJ2-7 gives the full variable domain: EAGVTQFPSHSVIEKGQTVTLRCDPISGHDNLYWYRRVMGKEIKFLLHFVKESKQDESGMPNNRFLAERTGGTYSTLKVQPAELEDSGVYFCASSQDSNRQYYEQYFGPGTRLTVT.